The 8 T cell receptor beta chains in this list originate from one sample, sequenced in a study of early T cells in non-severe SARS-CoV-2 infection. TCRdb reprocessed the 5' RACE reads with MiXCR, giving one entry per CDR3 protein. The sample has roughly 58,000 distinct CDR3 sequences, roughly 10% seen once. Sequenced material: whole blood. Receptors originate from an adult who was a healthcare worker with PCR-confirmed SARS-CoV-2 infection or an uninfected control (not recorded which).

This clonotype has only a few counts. The CDR3 DNA follows: TGTGCCAGCAGCCCCGCCGGGAAAACGCAGTATTTT. Its translation: CASSPAGKTQYF. V gene TRBV3-1 combines with J gene TRBJ2-3; maybe TRBD2 (5 bases). CDR3 length: 12 residues. Germline V gene lookup returns CDR1 LGHDT and CDR2 YNNKEL (reference sequence). V lost 4 bases to trimming and J lost 9 bases, with 11 bases between them.

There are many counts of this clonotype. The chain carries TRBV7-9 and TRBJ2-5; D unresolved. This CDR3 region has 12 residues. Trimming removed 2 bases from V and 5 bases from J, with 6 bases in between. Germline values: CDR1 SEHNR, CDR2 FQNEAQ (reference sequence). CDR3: CASSLNPETQYF. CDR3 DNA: TGTGCCAGCAGCTTAAACCCCGAGACCCAGTACTTC.

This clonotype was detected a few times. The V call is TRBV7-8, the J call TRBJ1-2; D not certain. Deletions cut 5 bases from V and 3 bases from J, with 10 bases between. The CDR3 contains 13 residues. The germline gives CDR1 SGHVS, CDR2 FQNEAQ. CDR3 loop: CASSLEHHYGYTF. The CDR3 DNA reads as TGTGCCAGCAGCCTCGAACACCACTATGGCTACACCTTC.

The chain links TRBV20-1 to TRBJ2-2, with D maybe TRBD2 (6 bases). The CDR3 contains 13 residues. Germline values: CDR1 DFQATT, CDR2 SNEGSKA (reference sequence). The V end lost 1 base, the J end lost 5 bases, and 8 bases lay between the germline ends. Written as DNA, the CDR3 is TGCAGTGCTAGAGGCGGAGGGACCGGGGAGCTGTTTTTT. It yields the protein CSARGGGTGELFF.

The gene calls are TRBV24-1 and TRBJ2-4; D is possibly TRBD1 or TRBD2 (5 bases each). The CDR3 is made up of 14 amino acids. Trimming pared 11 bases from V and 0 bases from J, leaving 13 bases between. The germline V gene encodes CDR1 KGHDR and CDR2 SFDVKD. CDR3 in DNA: TGTGCCATCCGAGGGGAACTAGCCAAAAACATTCAGTACTTC. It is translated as CAIRGELAKNIQYF.

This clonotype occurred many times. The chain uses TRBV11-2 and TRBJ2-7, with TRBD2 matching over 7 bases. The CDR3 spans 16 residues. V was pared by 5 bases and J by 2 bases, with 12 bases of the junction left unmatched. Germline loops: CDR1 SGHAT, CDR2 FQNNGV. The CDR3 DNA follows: TGTGCCAGCAGCACAATATCGGGGGGTGACGCCTACGAGCAGTACTTC. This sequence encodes CASSTISGGDAYEQYF.

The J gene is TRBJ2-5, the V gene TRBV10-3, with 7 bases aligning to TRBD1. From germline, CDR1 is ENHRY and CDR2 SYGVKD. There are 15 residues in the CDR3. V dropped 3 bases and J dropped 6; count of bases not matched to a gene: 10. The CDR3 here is CAISDQQGSAQTQYF. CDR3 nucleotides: TGTGCCATCAGTGATCAACAGGGGTCCGCCCAGACCCAGTACTTC.

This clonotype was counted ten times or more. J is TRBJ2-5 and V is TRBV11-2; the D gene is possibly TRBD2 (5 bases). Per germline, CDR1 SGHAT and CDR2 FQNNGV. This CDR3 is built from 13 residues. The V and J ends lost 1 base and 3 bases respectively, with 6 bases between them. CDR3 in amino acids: CASSLGGKETQYF. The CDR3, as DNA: TGTGCCAGCAGCTTAGGAGGGAAAGAGACCCAGTACTTC. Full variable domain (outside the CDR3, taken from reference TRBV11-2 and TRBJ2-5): EAGVAQSPRYKIIEKRQSVAFWCNPISGHATLYWYQQILGQGPKLLIQFQNNGVVDDSQLPKDRFSAERLKGVDSTLKIQPAKLEDSAVYLCASSLGGKETQYFGPGTRLLVL.